This T cell receptor beta chain was recovered during a study of T cell responses to AZD1222 COVID-19 vaccine. General observations from the study: Sampling captured repertoires only after the peak T cell response. White British people made up most donors, females outnumbered males, and clonal diversity was possibly underestimated. Nearly half of spike-specific TCRs reportedly target variant regions that are unmutated in the B.1.351 and B.1.1.7 variants.

Concerning this clone itself: What it recognizes is unknown.

The protocol was immunoSEQ multiplex PCR, while the TCRdb copy is restricted to in-frame clones and leaves out a portion. Of 95,000 to 130,000 clones listed, 85% to 95% are singletons. CDR1 is LNHDA, CDR2 SQIVND, per germline (reference sequence). V shed 5 bases and J shed 4 bases, with 17 bases lying between them. The CDR3 has 15 residues. The source is an adult in good health. The material sequenced was peripheral blood, taken on day 0 of AZD1222 vaccination. The V and J genes are TRBV19 and TRBJ1-2; possibly TRBD1 for D (5 bases). The CDR3 DNA reads as TGTGCCAGTAGTCCGCGGGGCCAAGGTGGCTATGGCTACACCTTC. Translation: CASSPRGQGGYGYTF. Full variable domain (missing parts from reference TRBV19 and TRBJ1-2): DGGITQSPKYLFRKEGQNVTLSCEQNLNHDAMYWYRQDPGQGLRLIYYSQIVNDFQKGDIAEGYSVSREKKESFPLTVTSAQKNPTAFYLCASSPRGQGGYGYTFGSGTRLTVV.